This note documents a single T cell receptor (beta chain) sequence. What it recognizes is unknown. The data belong to a study of shared clonotypes between healthy human individuals. Study information: The study used three CD4 naive, three CD4 memory, two CD8 naive and one CD8 memory plate per donor. The study, taken as a whole, reports: Only blood underwent sampling, and tissue repertoires likely differ.

Recent acute infections and vaccinations were absent in the healthy HIV-negative adult donors. Each subset's genomic DNA was split evenly across several immunoSEQ plates. Clones were sequenced by immunoSEQ multiplex PCR, and TCRdb holds only the in-frame ones, with some missing. The sample consists of about 2.3 million clones, roughly 90% of them appearing once. This CDR3 is built from 14 residues. Germline assignment: CDR1 MGHRA and CDR2 YSYEKL. Trimming removed 2 bases from V and 2 bases from J, with 9 bases in between. The sequence derives from a man aged 18 to 30 in good health. Some clones in this sample may be carry-over from other donors' samples. The V and J genes are TRBV4-1 and TRBJ1-1, with D possibly TRBD1 on 6 matching bases. The sequenced sample consisted of naive CD4+ T cells from PBMCs. This sample's subset: CD45RA+ positively selected. CDR3 loop: CASSQRGDNTEAFF. CDR3 nucleotides: TGCGCCAGCAGCCAAAGGGGGGACAACACTGAAGCTTTCTTT.